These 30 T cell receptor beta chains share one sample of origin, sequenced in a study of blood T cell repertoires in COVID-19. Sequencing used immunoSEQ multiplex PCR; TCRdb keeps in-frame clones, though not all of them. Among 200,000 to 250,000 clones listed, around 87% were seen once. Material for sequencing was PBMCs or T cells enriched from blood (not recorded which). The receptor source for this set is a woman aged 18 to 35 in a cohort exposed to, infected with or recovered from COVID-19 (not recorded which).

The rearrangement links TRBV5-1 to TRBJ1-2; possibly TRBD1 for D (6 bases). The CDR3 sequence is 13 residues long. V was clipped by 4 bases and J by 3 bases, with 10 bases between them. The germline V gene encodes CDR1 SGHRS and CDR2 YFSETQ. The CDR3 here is CASSTTGDYGYTF. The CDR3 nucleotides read TGCGCCAGCAGCACGACAGGTGACTATGGCTACACCTTC.

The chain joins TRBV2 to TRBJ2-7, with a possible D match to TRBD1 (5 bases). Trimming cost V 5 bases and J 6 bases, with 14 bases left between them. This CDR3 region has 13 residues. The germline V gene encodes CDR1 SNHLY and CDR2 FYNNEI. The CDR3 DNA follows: TGTGCCAGCAGTCCGCAGGGTAGGGGCGAGCAGTACTTC. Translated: CASSPQGRGEQYF.

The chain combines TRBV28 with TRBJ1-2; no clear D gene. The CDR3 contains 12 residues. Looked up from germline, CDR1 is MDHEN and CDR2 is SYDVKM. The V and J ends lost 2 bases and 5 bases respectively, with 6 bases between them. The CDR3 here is CASSLEGYGYTF. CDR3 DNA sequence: TGTGCCAGCAGTTTAGAGGGATATGGCTACACCTTC.

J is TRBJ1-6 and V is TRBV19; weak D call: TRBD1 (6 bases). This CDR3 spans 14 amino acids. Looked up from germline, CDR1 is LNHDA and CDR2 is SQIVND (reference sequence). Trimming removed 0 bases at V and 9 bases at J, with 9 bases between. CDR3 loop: CASSIDQGSSPLHF. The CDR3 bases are TGTGCCAGTAGTATAGACCAGGGGAGTTCACCCCTCCACTTT. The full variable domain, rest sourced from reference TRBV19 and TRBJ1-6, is DGGITQSPKYLFRKEGQNVTLSCEQNLNHDAMYWYRQDPGQGLRLIYYSQIVNDFQKGDIAEGYSVSREKKESFPLTVTSAQKNPTAFYLCASSIDQGSSPLHFGNGTRLTVT.

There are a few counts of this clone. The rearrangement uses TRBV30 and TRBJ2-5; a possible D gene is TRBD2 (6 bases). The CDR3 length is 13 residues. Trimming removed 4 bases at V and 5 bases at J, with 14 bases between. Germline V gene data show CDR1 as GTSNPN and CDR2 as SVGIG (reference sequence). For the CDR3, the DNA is TGTGCCTGGACGGGAGCCCCATGGGAGACCCAGTACTTC. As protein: CAWTGAPWETQYF.

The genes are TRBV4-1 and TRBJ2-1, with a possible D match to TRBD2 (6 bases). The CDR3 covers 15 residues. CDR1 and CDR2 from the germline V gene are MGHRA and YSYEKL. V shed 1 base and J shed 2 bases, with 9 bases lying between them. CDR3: CASSQGSGPYNEQFF. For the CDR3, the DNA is TGCGCCAGCAGCCAAGGGAGCGGGCCCTACAATGAGCAGTTCTTC.

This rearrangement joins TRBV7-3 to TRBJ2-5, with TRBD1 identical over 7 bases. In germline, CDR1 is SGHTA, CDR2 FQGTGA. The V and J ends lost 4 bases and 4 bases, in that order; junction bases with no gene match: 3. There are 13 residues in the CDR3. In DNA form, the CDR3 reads TGTGCCAGCAGCTCAGGGGGTTCAGAGACCCAGTACTTC. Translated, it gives CASSSGGSETQYF.

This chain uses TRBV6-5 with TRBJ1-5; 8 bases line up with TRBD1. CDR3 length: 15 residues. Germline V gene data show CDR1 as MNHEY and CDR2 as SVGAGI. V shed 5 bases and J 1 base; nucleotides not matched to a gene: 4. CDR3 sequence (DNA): TGTGCCAGCAGTAGGACAGGGCTAAGCAATCAGCCCCAGCATTTT. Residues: CASSRTGLSNQPQHF.

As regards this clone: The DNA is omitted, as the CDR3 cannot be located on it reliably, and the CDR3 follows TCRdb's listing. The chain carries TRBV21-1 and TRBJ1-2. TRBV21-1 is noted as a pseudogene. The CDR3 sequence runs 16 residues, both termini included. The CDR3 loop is CASSKRVGSGSRGYTF.

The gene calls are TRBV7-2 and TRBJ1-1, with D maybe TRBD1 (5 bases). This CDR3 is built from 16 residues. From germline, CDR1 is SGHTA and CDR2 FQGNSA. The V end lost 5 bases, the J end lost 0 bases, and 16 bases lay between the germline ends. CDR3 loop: CASSPRGASMNTEAFF. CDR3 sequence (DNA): TGTGCCAGCAGCCCCCGCGGGGCTTCGATGAACACTGAAGCTTTCTTT.

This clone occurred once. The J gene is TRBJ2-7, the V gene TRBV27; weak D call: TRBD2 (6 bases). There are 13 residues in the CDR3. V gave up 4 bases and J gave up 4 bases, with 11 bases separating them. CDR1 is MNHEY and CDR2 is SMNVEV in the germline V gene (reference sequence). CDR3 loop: CASSYGGSYEQYF. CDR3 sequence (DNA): TGTGCCAGCAGTTACGGGGGAAGTTACGAGCAGTACTTC.

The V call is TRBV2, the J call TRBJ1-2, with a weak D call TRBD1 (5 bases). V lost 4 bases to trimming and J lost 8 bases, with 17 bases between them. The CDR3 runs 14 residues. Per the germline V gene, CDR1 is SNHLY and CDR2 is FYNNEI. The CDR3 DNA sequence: TGTGCCAGCAGTGTGACTGGGCAGGGATCGGGCTACACCTTC. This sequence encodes CASSVTGQGSGYTF.

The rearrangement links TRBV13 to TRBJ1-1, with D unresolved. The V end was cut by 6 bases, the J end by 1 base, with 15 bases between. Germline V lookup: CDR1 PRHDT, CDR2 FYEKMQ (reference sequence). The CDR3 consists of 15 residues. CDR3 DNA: TGTGCCAGCAGACTTAGCCAATCCCCGAACACTGAAGCTTTCTTT. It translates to CASRLSQSPNTEAFF.

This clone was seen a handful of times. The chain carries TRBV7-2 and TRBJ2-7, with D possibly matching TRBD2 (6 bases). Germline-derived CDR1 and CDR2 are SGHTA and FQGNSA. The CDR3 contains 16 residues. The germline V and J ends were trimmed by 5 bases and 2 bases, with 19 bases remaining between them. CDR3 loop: CASSRREAGVTYEQYF. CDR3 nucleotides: TGTGCCAGCAGCCGCCGGGAAGCGGGTGTTACCTACGAGCAGTACTTC.

CDR3 sequence: CASSLTGQSNTEAFF. In DNA form, the CDR3 reads TGTGCCAGCAGCCTCACCGGACAGTCAAATACTGAAGCTTTCTTT. This chain links TRBV6-5 with TRBJ1-1; the D gene is possibly TRBD1 (6 bases). Trimming stripped 6 bases from V and 5 bases from J, with 19 bases between. CDR1 MNHEY and CDR2 SVGAGI come from the germline V gene. The CDR3 is made up of 15 amino acids.

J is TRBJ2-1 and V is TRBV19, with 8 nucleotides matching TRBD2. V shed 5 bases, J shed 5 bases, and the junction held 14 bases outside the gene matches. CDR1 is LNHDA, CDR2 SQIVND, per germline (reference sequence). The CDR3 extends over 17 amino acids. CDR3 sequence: CASSAALSRGRHNEQFF. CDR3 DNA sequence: TGTGCCAGTAGTGCCGCCCTGAGTCGCGGGAGGCACAATGAGCAGTTCTTC.

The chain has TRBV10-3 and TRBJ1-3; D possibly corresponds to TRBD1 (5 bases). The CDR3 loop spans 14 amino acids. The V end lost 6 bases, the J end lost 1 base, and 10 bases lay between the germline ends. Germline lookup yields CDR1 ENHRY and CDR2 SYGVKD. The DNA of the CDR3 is TGTGCCATCAGCAAAGACAGTTCTGGAAACACCATATATTTT. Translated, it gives CAISKDSSGNTIYF.

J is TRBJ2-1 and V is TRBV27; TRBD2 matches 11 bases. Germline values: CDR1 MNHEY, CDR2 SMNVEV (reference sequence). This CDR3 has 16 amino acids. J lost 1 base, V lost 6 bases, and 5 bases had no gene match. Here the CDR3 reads CASRRTSGYSYNEQFF. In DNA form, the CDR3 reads TGTGCCAGCAGGCGGACTAGCGGGTATTCCTACAATGAGCAGTTCTTC.

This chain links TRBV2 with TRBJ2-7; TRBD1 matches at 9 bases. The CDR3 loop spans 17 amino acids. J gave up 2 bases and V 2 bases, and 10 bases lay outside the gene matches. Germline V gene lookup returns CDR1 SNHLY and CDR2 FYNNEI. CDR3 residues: CASSENRGQLGPYEQYF. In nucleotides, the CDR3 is TGTGCCAGCAGTGAAAACAGGGGGCAGCTCGGGCCCTACGAGCAGTACTTC.

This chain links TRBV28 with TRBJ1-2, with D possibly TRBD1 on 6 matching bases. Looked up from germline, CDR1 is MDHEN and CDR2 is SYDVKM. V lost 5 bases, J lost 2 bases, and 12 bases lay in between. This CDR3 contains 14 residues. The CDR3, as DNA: TGTGCCAGCAGTCCCTATCAGGGGAACTATGGCTACACCTTC. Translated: CASSPYQGNYGYTF.

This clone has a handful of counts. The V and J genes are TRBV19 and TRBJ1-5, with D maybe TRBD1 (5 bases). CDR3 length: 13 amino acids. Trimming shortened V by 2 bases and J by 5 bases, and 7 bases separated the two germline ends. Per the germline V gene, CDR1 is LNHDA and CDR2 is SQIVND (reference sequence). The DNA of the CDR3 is TGTGCCAGTAGTATACAGGGTGATCAGCCCCAGCATTTT. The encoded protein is CASSIQGDQPQHF.

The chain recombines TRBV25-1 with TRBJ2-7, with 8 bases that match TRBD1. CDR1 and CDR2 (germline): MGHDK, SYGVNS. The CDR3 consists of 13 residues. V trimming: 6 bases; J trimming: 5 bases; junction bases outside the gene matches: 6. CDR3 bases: TGTGCCAGCAGAGGACAGGGAGGCCACGAGCAGTACTTC. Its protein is CASRGQGGHEQYF.

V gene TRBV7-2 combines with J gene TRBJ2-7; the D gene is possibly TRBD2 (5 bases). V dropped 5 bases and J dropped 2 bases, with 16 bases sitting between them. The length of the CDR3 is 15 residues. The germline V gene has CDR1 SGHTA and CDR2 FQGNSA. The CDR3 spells CASSRTSSETYEQYF. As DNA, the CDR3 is TGTGCCAGCAGCCGTACTAGTTCGGAGACCTACGAGCAGTACTTC.

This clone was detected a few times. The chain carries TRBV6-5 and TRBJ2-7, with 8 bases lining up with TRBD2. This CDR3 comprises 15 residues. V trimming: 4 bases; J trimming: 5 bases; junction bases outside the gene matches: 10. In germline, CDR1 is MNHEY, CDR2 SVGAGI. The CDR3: CASSFTGGLTDEQYF. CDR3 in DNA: TGTGCCAGCAGTTTTACGGGAGGGCTGACGGACGAGCAGTACTTC.

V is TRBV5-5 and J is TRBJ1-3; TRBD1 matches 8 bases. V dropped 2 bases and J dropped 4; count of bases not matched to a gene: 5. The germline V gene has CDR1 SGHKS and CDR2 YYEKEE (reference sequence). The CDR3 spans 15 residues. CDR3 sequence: CASSFQGAGGNTIYF. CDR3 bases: TGTGCCAGCAGCTTTCAGGGGGCGGGAGGAAACACCATATATTTT.

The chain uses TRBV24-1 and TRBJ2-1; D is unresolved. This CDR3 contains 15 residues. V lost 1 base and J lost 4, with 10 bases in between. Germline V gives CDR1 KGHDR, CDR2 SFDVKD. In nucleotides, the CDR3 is TGTGCCACCAGTGATTTTAACGGAGAATACAATGAGCAGTTCTTC. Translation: CATSDFNGEYNEQFF.

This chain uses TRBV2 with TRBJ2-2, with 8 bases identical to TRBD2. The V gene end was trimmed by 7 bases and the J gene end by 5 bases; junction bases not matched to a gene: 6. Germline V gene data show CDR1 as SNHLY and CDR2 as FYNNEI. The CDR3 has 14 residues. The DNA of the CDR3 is TGTGCCAGCAAACCGGGACTAGATACCGGGGAGCTGTTTTTT. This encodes CASKPGLDTGELFF.

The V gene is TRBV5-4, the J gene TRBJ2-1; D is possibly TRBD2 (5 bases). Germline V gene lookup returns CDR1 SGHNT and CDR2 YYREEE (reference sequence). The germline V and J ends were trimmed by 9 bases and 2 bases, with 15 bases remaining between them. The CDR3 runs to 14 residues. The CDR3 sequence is CAMMKAGAYNEQFF. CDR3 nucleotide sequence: TGTGCCATGATGAAGGCCGGGGCCTACAATGAGCAGTTCTTC. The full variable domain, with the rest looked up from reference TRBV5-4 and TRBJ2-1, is ETGVTQSPTHLIKTRGQQVTLRCSSQSGHNTVSWYQQALGQGPQFIFQYYREEENGRGNFPPRFSGLQFPNYSSELNVNALELDDSALYLCAMMKAGAYNEQFFGPGTRLTVL.

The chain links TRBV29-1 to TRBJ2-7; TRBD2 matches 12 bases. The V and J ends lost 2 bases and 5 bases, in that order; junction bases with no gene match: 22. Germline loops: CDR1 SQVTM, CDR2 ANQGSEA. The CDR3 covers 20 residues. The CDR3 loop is CSVETSREGLAGYRLNEQYF. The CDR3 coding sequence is TGCAGCGTTGAAACCTCAAGGGAAGGACTAGCGGGATACCGTTTGAACGAGCAGTACTTC.

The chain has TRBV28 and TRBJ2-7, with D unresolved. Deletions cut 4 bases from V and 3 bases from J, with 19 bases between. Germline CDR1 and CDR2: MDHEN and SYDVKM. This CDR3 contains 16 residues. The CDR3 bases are TGTGCCAGCAGTTCTCCATTCCATAACAACCACTACGAGCAGTACTTC. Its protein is CASSSPFHNNHYEQYF.